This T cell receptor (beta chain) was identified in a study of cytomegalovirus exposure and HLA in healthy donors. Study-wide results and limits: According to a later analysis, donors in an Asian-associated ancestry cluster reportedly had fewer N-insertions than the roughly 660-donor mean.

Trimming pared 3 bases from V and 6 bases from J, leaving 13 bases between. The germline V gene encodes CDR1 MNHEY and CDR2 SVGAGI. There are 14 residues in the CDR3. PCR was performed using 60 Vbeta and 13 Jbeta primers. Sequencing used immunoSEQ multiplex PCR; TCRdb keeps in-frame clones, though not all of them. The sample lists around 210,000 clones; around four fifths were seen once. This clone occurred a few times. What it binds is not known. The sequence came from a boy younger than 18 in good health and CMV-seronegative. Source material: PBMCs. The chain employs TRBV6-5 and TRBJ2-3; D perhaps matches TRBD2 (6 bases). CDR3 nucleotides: TGTGCCAGCAGTTATTCGGGGACTTTGGATACGCAGTATTTT. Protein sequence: CASSYSGTLDTQYF.